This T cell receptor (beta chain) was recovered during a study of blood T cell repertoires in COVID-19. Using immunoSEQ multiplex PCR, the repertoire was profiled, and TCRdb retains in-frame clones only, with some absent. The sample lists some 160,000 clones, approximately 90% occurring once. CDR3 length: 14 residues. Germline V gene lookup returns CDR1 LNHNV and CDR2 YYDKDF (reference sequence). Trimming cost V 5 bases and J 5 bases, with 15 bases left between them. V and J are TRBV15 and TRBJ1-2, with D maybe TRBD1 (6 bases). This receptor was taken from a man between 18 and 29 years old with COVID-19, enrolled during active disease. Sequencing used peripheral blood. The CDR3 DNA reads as TGTGCCACCAGCCGGCCAGGGGCCTGGTATGGCTACACCTTC. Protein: CATSRPGAWYGYTF.